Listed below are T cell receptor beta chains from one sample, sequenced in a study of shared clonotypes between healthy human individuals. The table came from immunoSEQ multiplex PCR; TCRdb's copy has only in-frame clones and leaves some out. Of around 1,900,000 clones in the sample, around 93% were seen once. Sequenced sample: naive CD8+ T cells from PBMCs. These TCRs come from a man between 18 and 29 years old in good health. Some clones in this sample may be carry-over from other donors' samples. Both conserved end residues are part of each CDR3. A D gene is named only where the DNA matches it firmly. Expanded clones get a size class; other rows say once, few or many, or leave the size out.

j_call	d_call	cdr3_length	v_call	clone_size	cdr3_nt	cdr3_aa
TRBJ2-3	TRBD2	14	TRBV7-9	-	TGTGCCAGCAGCGGGGCGGGAGGGAGTGATACGCAGTATTTT	CASSGAGGSDTQYF
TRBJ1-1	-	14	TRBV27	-	TGTGCCAGCCGATCATTGGGGATGAACACTGAAGCTTTCTTT	CASRSLGMNTEAFF
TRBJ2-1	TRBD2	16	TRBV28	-	TGTGCCAGCAGTTACCCGACTAGCGGGACGTCCAATGAGCAGTTCTTC	CASSYPTSGTSNEQFF
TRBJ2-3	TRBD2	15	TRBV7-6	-	TGTGCCAGCTCTTATCTAGCGGCTAGCACAGATACGCAGTATTTT	CASSYLAASTDTQYF
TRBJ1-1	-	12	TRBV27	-	TGTGCCAGCAGCCCTAGGGGACCTGAAGCTTTCTTT	CASSPRGPEAFF
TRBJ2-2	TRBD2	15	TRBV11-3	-	TGTGCCAGCAGCTCCGGGACTACCTACACCGGGGAGCTGTTTTTT	CASSSGTTYTGELFF
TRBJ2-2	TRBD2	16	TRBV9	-	TGTGCCAGCAGCACGCGACTAGCGGGAGAGGCCGGGGAGCTGTTTTTT	CASSTRLAGEAGELFF
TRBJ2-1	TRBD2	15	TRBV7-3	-	TGTGCCAGCAGCTTAACGGGAGCGGGAAACAATGAGCAGTTCTTC	CASSLTGAGNNEQFF
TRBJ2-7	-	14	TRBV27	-	TGTGCCAGCAGTTTCGTAGGGGGCTCCTACGAGCAGTACTTC	CASSFVGGSYEQYF
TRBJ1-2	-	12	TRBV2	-	TGTGCCAGTTCGGACAGCACGGGGGGCTACACCTTC	CASSDSTGGYTF
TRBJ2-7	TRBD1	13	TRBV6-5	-	TGTGCCAGCAGTTCCAGGACAGGAGGCGAGCAGTACTTC	CASSSRTGGEQYF
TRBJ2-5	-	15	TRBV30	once	TGTGCCTGGAGTGTACAATACAAAAGGGCAGAGACCCAGTACTTC	CAWSVQYKRAETQYF
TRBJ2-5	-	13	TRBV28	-	TGTGCCAGCAGTTTGATAGCGGAAGAGACCCAGTACTTC	CASSLIAEETQYF
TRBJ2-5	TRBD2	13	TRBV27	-	TGTGCCAGCAGAAAGGGACTAGAAGAGACCCAGTACTTC	CASRKGLEETQYF
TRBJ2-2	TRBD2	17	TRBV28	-	TGTGCCAGCAGTTTGAGGCTAGCGGGAGAGGACACCGGGGAGCTGTTTTTT	CASSLRLAGEDTGELFF
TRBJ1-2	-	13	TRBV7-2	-	TGTGCCAGCAGCTTGGGGGGCCTCTATGGCTACACCTTC	CASSLGGLYGYTF
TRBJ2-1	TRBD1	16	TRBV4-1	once	TGCGCCAGCAGCCCTTACCGGGACAGGGGTGGAAATGAGCAGTTCTTC	CASSPYRDRGGNEQFF
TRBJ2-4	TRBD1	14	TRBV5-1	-	TGCGCCAGCAGCCCGGGGACAGAAAAAAACATTCAGTACTTC	CASSPGTEKNIQYF
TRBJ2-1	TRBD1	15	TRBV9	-	TGTGCCAGCAGCGTAGGGGACAGACCATACAATGAGCAGTTCTTC	CASSVGDRPYNEQFF
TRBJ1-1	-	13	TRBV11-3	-	TGTGCCAGCAGCGGCCAGCGGGGGACTGAAGCTTTCTTT	CASSGQRGTEAFF
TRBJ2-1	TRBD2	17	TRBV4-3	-	TGCGCCAGCAGCCAAGGGACTAGCGGGAGGCTTGTCGATGAGCAGTTCTTC	CASSQGTSGRLVDEQFF
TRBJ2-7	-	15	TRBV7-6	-	TGTGCCAGCAGCTCCATCCGGGACACCCCCTACGAGCAGTACTTC	CASSSIRDTPYEQYF
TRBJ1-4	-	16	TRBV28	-	TGTGCCAGCAGTTTATGGCCAGGGGAGGAGGCTGAAAAACTGTTTTTT	CASSLWPGEEAEKLFF
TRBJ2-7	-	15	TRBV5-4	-	TGTGCCAGCAGACCGGCGGGCTCGACCTCCTACGAGCAGTACTTC	CASRPAGSTSYEQYF
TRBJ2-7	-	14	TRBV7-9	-	TGTGCCAGCAGCTTAGGAGGGCGGGGATACGAGCAGTACTTC	CASSLGGRGYEQYF
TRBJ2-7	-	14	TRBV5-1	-	TGCGCCAGCAGCTTGGTAGGGACCGGGTACGAGCAGTACTTC	CASSLVGTGYEQYF
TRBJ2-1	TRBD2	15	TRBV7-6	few	TGTGCCAGCAGCACCCTAGCGGGAGTGGGGAATGAGCAGTTCTTC	CASSTLAGVGNEQFF
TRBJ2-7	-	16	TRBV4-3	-	TGCGCCAGCAGCCAAGATCTCACGGGGGCCCACTACGAGCAGTACTTC	CASSQDLTGAHYEQYF
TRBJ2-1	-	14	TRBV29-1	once	TGCAGCGTTGACGGGGGCCCCCTCTACAATGAGCAGTTCTTC	CSVDGGPLYNEQFF
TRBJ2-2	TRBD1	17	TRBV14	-	TGTGCCAGCAGTCCGGTTGGTCAGGGGGCCAACACCGGGGAGCTGTTTTTT	CASSPVGQGANTGELFF
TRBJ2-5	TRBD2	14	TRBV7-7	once	TGTGCCAGCAGCGCCAGCGGGGGACGAGAGACCCAGTACTTC	CASSASGGRETQYF
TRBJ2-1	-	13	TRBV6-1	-	TGTGCCAGCAGTGAAGGCGGCGCAAATGAGCAGTTCTTC	CASSEGGANEQFF
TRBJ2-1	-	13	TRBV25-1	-	TGTGCCACCCTCAAAACTTCCGGGACGGGGCAGTTCTTC	CATLKTSGTGQFF
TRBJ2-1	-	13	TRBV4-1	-	TGCGCCAGCAGCCAAAAAAGGGGCGATGAGCAGTTCTTC	CASSQKRGDEQFF
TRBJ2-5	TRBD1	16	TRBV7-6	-	TGTGCCAGCAGCGCCCACGCCGGGACAGAACAAGAGACCCAGTACTTC	CASSAHAGTEQETQYF
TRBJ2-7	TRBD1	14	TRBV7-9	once	TGTGCCAGCAGCCCAACCCTCAGGGGGTACGAGCAGTACTTC	CASSPTLRGYEQYF